The present TCR beta chain was sequenced within a study of vaccination and CD4 T cells after COVID-19. Study in general: The authors exposed cells to overlapping spike peptides derived from SARS-CoV-2, HCoV-NL63, HCoV-OC43 and HCoV-229E.

Germline loops: CDR1 LNHDA, CDR2 SQIVND (reference sequence). Trimming shortened V by 4 bases and J by 1 base, and 7 bases separated the two germline ends. The CDR3 totals 13 residues. Described treatment: roughly nine-day PBMC culture with coronavirus spike peptide pools or control peptides (ViraFEST assay). ViraFEST grew antigen-specific T cells using peptide pools, then sequenced TCRs. Remarks on this clonotype: Antigen specificity is unknown.

Scientists ran DNA taken from cultured CD4+ T cells through the Oncomine TCR Beta short-read assay for sequencing. TCRdb independently ran MiXCR on the PCR reads; one entry per CDR3 protein. The table includes 20,000 or so distinct CDR3 sequences, over 45% detected once. V and J are TRBV19 and TRBJ1-2; D uncertain. This clonotype was obtained from a human donor with COVID-19. The sequencing input was cultured CD4+ T cells from blood. This chain's CDR3 is CASSNRGNYGYTF. The CDR3, as DNA: TGTGCCAGTAGTAATCGAGGTAACTATGGCTACACCTTC.